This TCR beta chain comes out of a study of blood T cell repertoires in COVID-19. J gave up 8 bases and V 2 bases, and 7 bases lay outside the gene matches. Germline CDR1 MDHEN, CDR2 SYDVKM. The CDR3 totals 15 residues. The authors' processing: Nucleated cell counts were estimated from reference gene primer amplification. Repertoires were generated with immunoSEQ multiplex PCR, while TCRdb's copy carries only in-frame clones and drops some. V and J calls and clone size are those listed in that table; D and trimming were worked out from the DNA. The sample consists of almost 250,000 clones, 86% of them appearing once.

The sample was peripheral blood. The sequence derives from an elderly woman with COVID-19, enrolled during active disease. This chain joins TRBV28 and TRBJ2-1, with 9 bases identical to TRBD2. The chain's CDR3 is CASSLVAGDLDEQFF. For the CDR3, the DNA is TGTGCCAGCAGTTTAGTAGCGGGGGATCTGGATGAGCAGTTCTTC.